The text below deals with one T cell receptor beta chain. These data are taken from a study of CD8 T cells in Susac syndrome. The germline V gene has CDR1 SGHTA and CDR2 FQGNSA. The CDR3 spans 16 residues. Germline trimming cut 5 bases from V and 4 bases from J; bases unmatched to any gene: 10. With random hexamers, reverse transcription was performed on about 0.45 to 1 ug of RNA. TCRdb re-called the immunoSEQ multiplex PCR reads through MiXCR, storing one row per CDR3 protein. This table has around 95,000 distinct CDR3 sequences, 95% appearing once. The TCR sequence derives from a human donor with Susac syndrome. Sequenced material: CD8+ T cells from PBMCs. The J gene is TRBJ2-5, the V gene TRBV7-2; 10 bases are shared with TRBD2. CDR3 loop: CASSPIAGGLTETQYF. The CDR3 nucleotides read TGTGCCAGCAGCCCCATAGCGGGGGGCCTCACAGAGACCCAGTACTTC.